Listed here are 30 T cell receptor beta chains from one sample, sequenced in a study of T cell repertoires in cytomegalovirus infection. MiXCR, applied by TCRdb to the reads, yields one record per CDR3 protein. The profile shows around 230,000 distinct CDR3 sequences, about 40% of them singletons. What these receptors recognize is not known. Sequenced here: CD8+ T cells from cultured PBMCs, sampled from culture after CMV antigen stimulation. These receptors were collected from a human donor in good health (CMV status not recorded). Some clones in this sample may be carry-over from other donors' samples.

This clonotype was seen once. The gene calls are TRBV20-1 and TRBJ2-1, with 7 bases lining up with TRBD2. J lost 3 bases, V lost 1 base, and 6 bases had no gene match. Per germline, CDR1 DFQATT and CDR2 SNEGSKA (reference sequence). This CDR3 is built from 15 residues. CDR3 coding DNA: TGCAGTGCTAGAGGGCAGCGGGATCTCTACAATGAGCAGTTCTTC. Translation: CSARGQRDLYNEQFF.

This clonotype was recorded a few times. V is TRBV28 and J is TRBJ2-1; weak D call: TRBD2 (6 bases). The CDR3 is made up of 11 amino acids. Germline CDR1 is MDHEN and CDR2 is SYDVKM. V was pared by 8 bases and J by 9 bases, with 11 bases between. The CDR3 region has the DNA TGTGCCAGCCGTGGGGGGTTTGAGCAGTTCTTC. Encoded protein: CASRGGFEQFF. The full variable domain, its missing parts supplied by reference TRBV28 and TRBJ2-1, is DVKVTQSSRYLVKRTGEKVFLECVQDMDHENMFWYRQDPGLGLRLIYFSYDVKMKEKGDIPEGYSVSREKKERFSLILESASTNQTSMYLCASRGGFEQFFGPGTRLTVL.

The sample holds a few counts of this clonotype. The chain recombines TRBV29-1 with TRBJ2-1; 7 bases align to TRBD2. The CDR3 runs to 15 residues. Germline CDR1 is SQVTM and CDR2 is ANQGSEA. Unmatched junction bases numbered 9, after V lost 4 bases and J lost 3 bases. The CDR3 protein is CSVAQRDVSYNEQFF. CDR3 nucleotide sequence: TGCAGCGTTGCCCAGCGGGATGTGAGCTACAATGAGCAGTTCTTC.

The gene calls are TRBV27 and TRBJ2-1, with D possibly TRBD1 on 6 matching bases. V was shortened by 6 bases and J by 5 bases, with 23 bases between the two germline ends. Germline V CDR1 and CDR2: MNHEY, SMNVEV (reference sequence). The CDR3 is 17 amino acids. The CDR3 bases are TGTGCCAGCAGGCCTTTCACTCGACAGGTAATAAACAATGAGCAGTTCTTC. It specifies CASRPFTRQVINNEQFF.

V is TRBV12-3 or TRBV12-4 and J is TRBJ1-1; TRBD1 agrees at 9 bases. The V and J ends lost 7 bases and 4 bases, in that order; junction bases with no gene match: 16. This CDR3 spans 17 amino acids. The CDR3 DNA reads as TGTGCCAGCACATCGGTCCCGGGACAGGGAGGATCCACTGAAGCTTTCTTT. Residues: CASTSVPGQGGSTEAFF.

To note about this clonotype: Germline and junction disagree at one end, which may indicate a read error. The chain links TRBV2 to TRBJ1-5; the D gene is possibly TRBD1 (5 bases). The germline gives CDR1 SNHLY, CDR2 FYNNEI. The CDR3 is made up of 17 amino acids. CDR3 nucleotide sequence: TGTGCCAGAAGTGTCAGGGAGGTACGGATAGGAAATCAGCCCCAGCATTTT. Residues: CARSVREVRIGNQPQHF.

The gene calls are TRBV6-6 and TRBJ1-1; the D is unclear. Germline CDR1 is MNHNY and CDR2 is SVGAGI (reference sequence). V dropped 1 base and J dropped 8 bases, with 5 bases sitting between them. This CDR3 has 11 residues. CDR3 nucleotides: TGTGCCAGCAGTTACTTGGCAGAAGCTTTCTTT. This sequence encodes CASSYLAEAFF.

V usage is TRBV2 and J usage is TRBJ1-1; TRBD1 agrees at 8 bases. The V gene's germline CDR1 is SNHLY and CDR2 FYNNEI. CDR3 length: 14 amino acids. Trimming removed 8 bases from V and 4 bases from J; junction bases left unmatched: 9. The CDR3 loop is CASGVDRASTEAFF. CDR3 sequence (DNA): TGTGCCAGCGGCGTGGACAGGGCGAGCACTGAAGCTTTCTTT. Full variable domain (rest looked up from reference TRBV2 and TRBJ1-1): EPEVTQTPSHQVTQMGQEVILRCVPISNHLYFYWYRQILGQKVEFLVSFYNNEISEKSEIFDDQFSVERPDGSNFTLKIRSTKLEDSAMYFCASGVDRASTEAFFGQGTRLTVV.

The rearrangement uses TRBV11-2 and TRBJ1-1; 9 bases align to TRBD1. J lost 1 base, V lost 3 bases, and 9 bases had no gene match. Germline V gene lookup returns CDR1 SGHAT and CDR2 FQNNGV. The CDR3 sequence is 17 residues long. Here the CDR3 DNA reads TGTGCCAGCAGCTTTTGGGACAGGGTGAGGCAGAACACTGAAGCTTTCTTT. It codes for CASSFWDRVRQNTEAFF.

This clonotype was seen a few times. V is TRBV7-9 and J is TRBJ2-3; D uncertain. Per germline, CDR1 SEHNR and CDR2 FQNEAQ (reference sequence). There are 14 residues in the CDR3. V lost 4 bases and J 2 bases, leaving 10 bases between the germline ends. CDR3 sequence: CASSSRTVTDTQYF. CDR3 coding DNA: TGTGCCAGCAGCTCCCGGACCGTCACAGATACGCAGTATTTT.

The chain combines TRBV7-6 with TRBJ2-2, with TRBD1 matching over 8 bases. Germline lookup yields CDR1 SGHVS and CDR2 FNYEAQ. Trimming removed 4 bases from V and 6 bases from J; junction bases left unmatched: 7. This CDR3 contains 15 residues. CDR3: CASSSGQGMPGELFF. CDR3 nucleotides: TGTGCCAGCAGCTCCGGACAGGGCATGCCCGGGGAGCTGTTTTTT.

The V gene is TRBV7-4, the J gene TRBJ1-1, with TRBD1 as a possible D gene (5 bases). The CDR3 runs to 14 residues. V was pared by 5 bases and J by 0 bases, with 10 bases between. CDR1 and CDR2 (germline): SGHVT, SQSDAQ. The CDR3 loop reads CASSPGGVNTEAFF. Written as DNA, the CDR3 is TGTGCCAGCAGCCCGGGGGGGGTGAACACTGAAGCTTTCTTT.

The V and J genes are TRBV10-3 and TRBJ1-1; TRBD1 might be the D (6 bases). The germline gives CDR1 ENHRY, CDR2 SYGVKD. The CDR3 loop spans 13 amino acids. Trimming stripped 9 bases from V and 0 bases from J, with 11 bases between. The CDR3 bases are TGTGCCATTCGGACAGACATGAACACTGAAGCTTTCTTT. Its translation is CAIRTDMNTEAFF.

CDR3 protein: CSARDVVIAQGSPQHF. Here the CDR3 DNA reads TGCAGTGCTAGAGACGTTGTAATAGCTCAGGGCTCTCCCCAGCATTTT. The chain uses TRBV20-1 and TRBJ1-5; a weak D match, TRBD1 (5 bases). Germline CDR1 DFQATT, CDR2 SNEGSKA (reference sequence). The germline V and J ends were trimmed by 0 bases and 10 bases, with 22 bases remaining between them. This CDR3 contains 16 residues.

This clonotype was counted between two and nine times. The chain combines TRBV19 with TRBJ1-1; D gene uncertain. Germline V gene sequence: CDR1 LNHDA, CDR2 SQIVND (reference sequence). Between the trimmed V and J ends, which lost 7 bases and 5 bases, there was a span of 26 bases. The CDR3 runs to 17 residues. In nucleotides, the CDR3 is TGTGCCAGTACCCTCCGAGGTGCAAATTTGCCGGGAACTGAAGCTTTCTTT. Amino acids: CASTLRGANLPGTEAFF.

This clonotype has more than one count but fewer than ten. This chain connects TRBV7-2 to TRBJ2-7, with no clear D. V gave up 4 bases and J gave up 7 bases, with 11 bases separating them. This CDR3 has 12 amino acids. CDR1 SGHTA and CDR2 FQGNSA come from the germline V gene. CDR3 residues: CASSSFMAEQYF. DNA of the CDR3: TGTGCCAGCAGCTCGTTTATGGCGGAGCAGTACTTC. Looking up the rest from reference TRBV7-2 and TRBJ2-7 gives the full variable domain: GAGVSQSPSNKVTEKGKDVELRCDPISGHTALYWYRQSLGQGLEFLIYFQGNSAPDKSGLPSDRFSAERTGGSVSTLTIQRTQQEDSAVYLCASSSFMAEQYFGPGTRLTVT.

The DNA of the CDR3 is TGTGCCAGCAGTTACCGGGGTGGAGGAAACACCATATATTTT. The encoded protein is CASSYRGGGNTIYF. The V gene is TRBV28, the J gene TRBJ1-3, with D unclear. V lost 4 bases, J lost 4 bases, and 11 bases lay in between. The CDR3 sequence is 14 residues long. The germline gives CDR1 MDHEN, CDR2 SYDVKM.

The chain is built from TRBV12-3 or TRBV12-4 and TRBJ2-6, with D unresolved. The CDR3 totals 15 residues. Trimming took off 8 bases at V and 0 bases at J, with 11 bases between the two ends. The chain's CDR3 is CASFSINSGANVLTF. CDR3 bases: TGTGCCAGCTTCAGTATAAACTCTGGGGCCAACGTCCTGACTTTC.

The rearrangement links TRBV7-6 to TRBJ2-7; 9 bases are shared with TRBD1. V shed 1 base and J 4 bases; nucleotides not matched to a gene: 5. The CDR3 is 15 residues long. The germline V gene encodes CDR1 SGHVS and CDR2 FNYEAQ. CDR3 sequence: CASSLEQGAQYEQYF. The CDR3 bases are TGTGCCAGCAGCTTAGAACAGGGGGCTCAATACGAGCAGTACTTC.

The chain combines TRBV27 with TRBJ1-1, with 7 bases lining up with TRBD1. V gave up 3 bases and J gave up 1 base; unmatched junction bases: 11. Per the germline V gene, CDR1 is MNHEY and CDR2 is SMNVEV (reference sequence). The CDR3 is 17 amino acids. This chain's CDR3 is CASSFYYSEGANTEAFF. CDR3 DNA sequence: TGTGCCAGCAGTTTCTATTACTCTGAGGGGGCGAACACTGAAGCTTTCTTT.

This clonotype was seen more than once but under ten times. J is TRBJ2-2 and V is TRBV12-3 or TRBV12-4; 9 bases match TRBD1. There are 15 residues in the CDR3. V was pared by 5 bases and J by 5 bases, with 6 bases of the junction left unmatched. The CDR3 nucleotides are TGTGCCAGCAGTCCCGGGACAGGGTTGACCGGGGAGCTGTTTTTT. Residues: CASSPGTGLTGELFF.

There are a few counts of this clonotype. The rearrangement links TRBV6-2 or TRBV6-3 to TRBJ1-2; 7 positions match TRBD1. Germline V gives CDR1 MNHEY, CDR2 SVGEGT. V lost 2 bases and J lost 9; bases outside the gene matches: 3. The CDR3 extends over 12 amino acids. The CDR3 nucleotides are TGTGCCAGCAGTTACGACAGGGCTCGCTACACCTTC. Its protein is CASSYDRARYTF.

The chain couples TRBV9 to TRBJ2-6, with D perhaps TRBD2 (6 bases). The germline gives CDR1 SGDLS, CDR2 YYNGEE. V gave up 0 bases and J gave up 2 bases, with 12 bases separating them. The CDR3 has 17 amino acids. The CDR3 loop reads CASSVGPGRPGANVLTF. The CDR3, as DNA: TGTGCCAGCAGCGTAGGTCCAGGGAGGCCTGGGGCCAACGTCCTGACTTTC.

This sequence joins TRBV7-9 and TRBJ2-5; TRBD1 aligns across 10 bases. The CDR3 sequence is 16 residues long. Trimming removed 1 base from V and 2 bases from J; junction bases left unmatched: 4. Germline CDR1 SEHNR, CDR2 FQNEAQ (reference sequence). CDR3 sequence (DNA): TGTGCCAGCAGCTTAGGACAGGGGGCCGGGCAAGAGACCCAGTACTTC. Its protein is CASSLGQGAGQETQYF.

This clonotype came up a few times. This chain uses TRBV10-3 with TRBJ2-3; 7 nucleotides align to TRBD1. V shed 0 bases, J shed 0 bases, and the junction held 15 bases outside the gene matches. CDR3 length equals 20 residues. The germline CDR1 and CDR2 sequences are ENHRY and SYGVKD. CDR3 DNA sequence: TGTGCCATCAGTGAGTCGTCAGAGGGACAGCCTACTACTAGCACAGATACGCAGTATTTT. Residues: CAISESSEGQPTTSTDTQYF.

This clonotype appeared many times. CDR3 bases: TGTGCCAGCAGCTTAACCCCGAGCGATCAAGAGACCCAGTACTTC. Residues: CASSLTPSDQETQYF. The chain has TRBV7-8 and TRBJ2-5; D remains ambiguous. The germline V gene has CDR1 SGHVS and CDR2 FQNEAQ. The CDR3 contains 15 residues. V was pared by 2 bases and J by 2 bases, with 12 bases between.

This clonotype was counted a few times. This rearrangement joins TRBV12-3 or TRBV12-4 to TRBJ2-2, with TRBD2 matching over 8 bases. The CDR3 extends over 15 amino acids. The trim removed 5 bases at V and 3 bases at J, leaving 5 bases unmatched. CDR3 in amino acids: CASSRSGVYTGELFF. CDR3 sequence (DNA): TGTGCCAGCAGTCGTAGCGGGGTTTACACCGGGGAGCTGTTTTTT.

The chain recombines TRBV29-1 with TRBJ1-2; D is possibly TRBD1 (6 bases). The CDR3 has 11 amino acids. Germline values: CDR1 SQVTM, CDR2 ANQGSEA. Trimming removed 4 bases from V and 7 bases from J, with 10 bases in between. The CDR3 spells CSVGQEGGYTF. As DNA, the CDR3 is TGCAGCGTTGGACAGGAAGGTGGCTACACCTTC.

The genes are TRBV13 and TRBJ1-2; no definite D call. The CDR3 consists of 14 residues. Trimming pared 5 bases from V and 2 bases from J, leaving 12 bases between. Germline V gene lookup returns CDR1 PRHDT and CDR2 FYEKMQ (reference sequence). CDR3 nucleotide sequence: TGTGCCAGCAGCCCGATTGGACGGAACTATGGCTACACCTTC. Its protein product is CASSPIGRNYGYTF.

This clonotype has only a few counts. This chain joins TRBV27 and TRBJ2-3; 11 nucleotides line up with TRBD1. Germline-derived CDR1 and CDR2 are MNHEY and SMNVEV (reference sequence). The junction had 9 bases not matched to a gene; V was cut back by 3 bases and J by 4 bases. The CDR3 sequence is 17 residues long. CDR3 amino acids: CASSFLVSGQGADTQYF. As DNA, the CDR3 is TGTGCCAGCAGTTTCCTCGTCTCGGGACAGGGGGCAGATACGCAGTATTTT.